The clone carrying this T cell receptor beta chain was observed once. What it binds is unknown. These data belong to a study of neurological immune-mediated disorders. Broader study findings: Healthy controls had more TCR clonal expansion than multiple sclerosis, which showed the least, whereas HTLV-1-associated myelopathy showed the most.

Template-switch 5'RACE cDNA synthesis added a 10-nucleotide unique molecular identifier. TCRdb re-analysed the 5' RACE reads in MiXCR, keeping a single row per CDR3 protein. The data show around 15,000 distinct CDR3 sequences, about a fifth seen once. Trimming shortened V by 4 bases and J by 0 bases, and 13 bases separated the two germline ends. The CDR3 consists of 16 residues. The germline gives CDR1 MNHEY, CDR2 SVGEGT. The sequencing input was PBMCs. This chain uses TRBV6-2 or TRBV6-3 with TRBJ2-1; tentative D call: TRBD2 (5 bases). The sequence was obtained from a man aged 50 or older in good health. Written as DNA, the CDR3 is TGTGCCAGCAGTTCCTCTAGCAGACGCTCCTACAATGAGCAGTTCTTC. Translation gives CASSSSSRRSYNEQFF.